The rows below give T cell receptor beta chains drawn from one sample of a study of blood T cell repertoires in COVID-19. Assay: immunoSEQ multiplex PCR; the TCRdb copy retains only in-frame clones and omits some. Of some 14,000 clones in the sample, 80% to 95% were seen once. The sequenced material came from peripheral blood. The receptors were sampled from a human donor in a cohort sampled during active COVID-19. Both conserved end residues are part of each CDR3.

V: TRBV30; CDR3: CAWSLLTGHGEQYF
V: TRBV15; CDR3: CATSRDIDEQYF
V: TRBV11-3; CDR3: CASSSPGLAGGPTGELFF
V: TRBV5-8; CDR3: CASSEPGQTSYNEQFF
V: TRBV5-1; CDR3: CASSLASSGSSYNEQFF
V: TRBV19; CDR3: CASSIRTSAGFGANVLTF
V: TRBV28; CDR3: CASTPGLAGPNTGELFF
V: TRBV7-9; CDR3: CASSLVPSGRGETQYF
V: TRBV4-3; CDR3: CASSPGTGSNTGELFF
V: TRBV6-6; CDR3: CASSLQGPHSPLHF
V: TRBV5-4; CDR3: CASSRSLTGNTEAFF
V: TRBV5-1; CDR3: CASSLDRRNTEAFF
V: TRBV3-1/TRBV3-2; CDR3: CASSHRQTGEETQYF
V: TRBV6-6; CDR3: CASSWTGAGDTQYF
V: TRBV6-5; CDR3: CASSYGRSRGYTF
V: TRBV5-1; CDR3: CASSWDRGYEQFF
V: TRBV19; CDR3: CASLKSGNMNTEAFF
V: TRBV28; CDR3: CASSPTDNTGELFF
V: TRBV3-1/TRBV3-2; CDR3: CASSRRGHF
V: TRBV6-5; CDR3: CASSQISDSPLHF
V: TRBV28; CDR3: CASNRIYSNQPQHF
V: TRBV7-8; CDR3: CASSASGQAEGPQHF
V: TRBV5-6; CDR3: CASSLAGGGYEQYF
V: TRBV7-2; CDR3: CASSRDFLTDTQYF
V: TRBV5-5; CDR3: CASSFTGTGVREQYF
V: TRBV29-1; CDR3: CSVKDTRNSPLHF
V: TRBV6-6; CDR3: CASSYGGEANEKLFF
V: TRBV29-1; CDR3: CSAQGGGQPQHF
V: TRBV7-2; CDR3: CASSLAGTEVYNEQFF
V: TRBV28; CDR3: CASSATRGYTF